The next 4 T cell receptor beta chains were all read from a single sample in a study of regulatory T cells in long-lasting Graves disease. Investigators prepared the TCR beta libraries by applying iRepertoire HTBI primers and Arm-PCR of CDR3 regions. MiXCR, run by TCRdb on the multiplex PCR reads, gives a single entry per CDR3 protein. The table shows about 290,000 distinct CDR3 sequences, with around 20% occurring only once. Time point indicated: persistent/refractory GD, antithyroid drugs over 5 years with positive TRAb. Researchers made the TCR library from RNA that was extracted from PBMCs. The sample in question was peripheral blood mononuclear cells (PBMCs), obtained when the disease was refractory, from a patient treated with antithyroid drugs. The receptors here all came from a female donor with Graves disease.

In nucleotides, the CDR3 is TGTGCCAGCAGTTACGGTAGCACACACAATGAGCAGTACTTC. Translated, it gives CASSYGSTHNEQYF. The V gene is TRBV6-5, the J gene TRBJ2-5; D unclear. V lost 2 bases and J lost 11, with 18 bases in between. The CDR3 spans 14 residues. Looked up from germline, CDR1 is MNHEY and CDR2 is SVGAGI.

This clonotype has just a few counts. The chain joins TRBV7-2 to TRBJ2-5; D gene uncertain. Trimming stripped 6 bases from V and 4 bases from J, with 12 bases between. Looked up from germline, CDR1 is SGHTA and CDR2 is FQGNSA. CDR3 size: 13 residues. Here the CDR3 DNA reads TGTGCCAGCAGTTCCGGTTGGGGAGAGACCCAGTACTTC. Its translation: CASSSGWGETQYF.

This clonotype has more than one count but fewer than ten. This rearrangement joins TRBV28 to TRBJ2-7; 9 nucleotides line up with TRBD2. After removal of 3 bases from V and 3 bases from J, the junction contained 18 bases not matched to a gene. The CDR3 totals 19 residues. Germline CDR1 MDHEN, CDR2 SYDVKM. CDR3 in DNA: TGTGCCAGCAGTTTTAATCCGCGGGGGGGAACGGGAGGGGACTACGAGCAGTACTTC. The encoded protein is CASSFNPRGGTGGDYEQYF.

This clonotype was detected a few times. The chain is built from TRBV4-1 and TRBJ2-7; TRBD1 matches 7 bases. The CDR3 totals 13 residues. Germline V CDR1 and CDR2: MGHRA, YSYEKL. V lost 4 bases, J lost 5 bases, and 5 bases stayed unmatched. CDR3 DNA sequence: TGCGCCAGCAGCCTCAGGGGGATGGACGAGCAGTACTTC. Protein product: CASSLRGMDEQYF.